This T cell receptor beta chain appears in the sequencing data of a study of blood T cell repertoires in COVID-19. At the level of the study: Collection of acute and convalescent COVID-19 samples took place in the United States, Italy and Spain. PBMCs, B-cell-depleted T cells, or T cells were the source of the cDNA or gDNA that made up the material.

Germline CDR1 and CDR2: SGHDT and YYEEEE. V was trimmed by 0 bases and J by 6 bases, leaving 6 bases between them. CDR3 length: 13 amino acids. Sequencing used immunoSEQ multiplex PCR; TCRdb keeps in-frame clones, though not all of them. This table has 50,000 to 65,000 clones, roughly 72% appearing once. Patients of the Seattle cohort, enrolled during active infection, were followed longitudinally. Sequenced material: peripheral blood. The rearrangement links TRBV5-6 to TRBJ1-4; D possibly corresponds to TRBD1 (6 bases). The clonotype originates from a woman in her seventies with COVID-19, enrolled during active disease. CDR3 amino acids: CASSLGGHEKLFF. The CDR3 nucleotides read TGTGCCAGCAGCTTGGGGGGGCATGAAAAACTGTTTTTT.